This T cell receptor (beta chain) originates from a study of spatial heterogeneity in lung cancer. Study results and caveats: Blood carried ubiquitous expanded tumor TCRs more at resection than follow-up.

As concerns this clonotype: Its antigen is unknown.

Every individual TCR cDNA molecule carried its own unique molecular identifier, which allowed correction of PCR and sequencing errors. TCRdb re-called the 5' RACE reads with MiXCR, one entry per CDR3 protein. The sample lists tens of thousands of distinct CDR3 sequences, 12% occurring once. Deletions cut 1 base from V and 4 bases from J, with 10 bases between. Germline assignment: CDR1 LNHNV and CDR2 YYDKDF (reference sequence). CDR3 length: 14 amino acids. Specified time point: sample taken at primary tumor resection. Whole RNA, isolated from tumor, nontumor lung or frozen PBMC, was sequenced without prior sorting.

This chain connects TRBV15 to TRBJ1-1; D not resolved. This clonotype was obtained from a male donor with early-stage non-small cell lung cancer. The source material was PBMCs, sampled at surgery. CDR3 DNA sequence: TGTGCCACCAGCAGAGCGGTGGGAAGCACTGAAGCTTTCTTT. It codes for CATSRAVGSTEAFF.